This TCR beta chain was identified during a study of blood T cell repertoires in COVID-19. Study information: Sources were T cells, B-cell-depleted T cells, or PBMCs; the material itself was cDNA or gDNA.

This study enrolled people aged about 18 to 100 from about two dozen US geographic areas. Each exposed participant met a COVID-19 case in the 2 weeks preceding study entry. Comments on this clone: Relative to the germline gene, one junction end is altered; a read error may explain this.

Produced via immunoSEQ multiplex PCR; TCRdb's table is partial and in-frame only. The sample includes roughly 180,000 clones, 60% to 80% of them seen just once. CDR3 length: 15 amino acids. Germline V gives CDR1 SQVTM, CDR2 ANQGSEA. V gene TRBV29-1 combines with J gene TRBJ2-1, with TRBD2 matching over 8 bases. Sequencing was done on a sample of PBMCs or T cells enriched from blood (not recorded which). The sequence came from a man in his sixties who had been exposed to COVID-19. The CDR3 region has the DNA TGCAGCGTAGAAGGACTAGCTAATATATACAATGAGCAGTTCTTC. It specifies CSVEGLANIYNEQFF.